This note documents a single TCR beta chain sequence. Researchers collected 9 to 10 milliliters of peripheral blood from every single donor. Every sample gave at least 5.5 micrograms of total RNA when it was extracted. The data belong to a study of blood T cells in healthy people across ages. A second about 7 to 11 cycle PCR used barcoded and J-beta primers. Each CDR3 protein is one row after TCRdb ran MiXCR on the 5' RACE reads. The data contain about 730,000 distinct CDR3 sequences, roughly 41% of them seen just once; the ten biggest clones take up around a fifth. The ends were cut back, 0 bases at V and 1 base at J, with 10 bases in the middle. Germline values: CDR1 DFQATT, CDR2 SNEGSKA (reference sequence). There are 14 residues in the CDR3.

V gene TRBV20-1 combines with J gene TRBJ2-7; weak D call: TRBD1 (6 bases). The receptor was isolated from a woman in her sixties or seventies in good health. Sequenced input: blood. The CDR3 is CSARDRGGSYEQYF. CDR3 nucleotides: TGCAGTGCTAGAGATAGAGGGGGTTCCTACGAGCAGTACTTC.